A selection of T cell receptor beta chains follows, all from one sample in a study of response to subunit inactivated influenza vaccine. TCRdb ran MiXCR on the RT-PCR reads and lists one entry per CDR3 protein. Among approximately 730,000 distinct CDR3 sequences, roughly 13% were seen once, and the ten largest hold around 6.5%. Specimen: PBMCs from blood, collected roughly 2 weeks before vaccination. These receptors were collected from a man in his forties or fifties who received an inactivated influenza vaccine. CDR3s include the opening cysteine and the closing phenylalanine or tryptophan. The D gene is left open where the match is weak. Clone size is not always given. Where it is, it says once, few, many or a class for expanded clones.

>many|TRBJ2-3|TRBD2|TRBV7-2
CASSLVGGGGDTQYF
TGTGCCAGCAGCTTAGTTGGCGGCGGGGGGGATACGCAGTATTTT
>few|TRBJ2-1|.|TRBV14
CASSLYKEQFF
TGTGCCAGCAGCCTGTACAAGGAGCAGTTCTTC
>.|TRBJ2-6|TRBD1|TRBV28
CASREQGAGANVLTF
TGTGCCAGCAGGGAACAGGGGGCTGGGGCCAACGTCCTGACTTTC
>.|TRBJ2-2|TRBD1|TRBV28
CASRGQGIGTGELFF
TGTGCCAGCAGAGGACAGGGGATCGGCACCGGGGAGCTGTTTTTT
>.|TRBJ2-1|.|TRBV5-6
CASRFRVIEQFF
TGTGCCAGCAGATTTCGAGTCATTGAGCAGTTCTTC
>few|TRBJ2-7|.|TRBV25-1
CASRDGGNYEQYF
TGTGCCAGCAGGGACGGCGGGAACTACGAGCAGTACTTC
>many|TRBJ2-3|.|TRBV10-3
CAISPDLNTDTQYF
TGTGCCATCAGCCCGGACCTAAACACAGATACGCAGTATTTT
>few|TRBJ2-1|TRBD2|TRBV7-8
CASSPYTTRTSRNNEQFF
TGTGCCAGCAGCCCCTATACCACAAGGACTAGCAGAAACAATGAGCAGTTCTTC
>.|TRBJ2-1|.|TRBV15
CATSRNRVETQFF
TGTGCCACCAGCAGGAACAGGGTTGAGACCCAGTTCTTC
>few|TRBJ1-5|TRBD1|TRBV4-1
CASSQEPGQGVQPQHF
TGCGCCAGCAGCCAAGAACCGGGACAGGGAGTTCAGCCCCAGCATTTT
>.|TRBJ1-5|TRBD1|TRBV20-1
CSAWDRGGNQPQHF
TGCAGTGCTTGGGACAGGGGAGGCAATCAGCCCCAGCATTTT
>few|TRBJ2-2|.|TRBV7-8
CASSLGWTANTGELFF
TGTGCCAGCAGCTTAGGATGGACAGCGAACACCGGGGAGCTGTTTTTT
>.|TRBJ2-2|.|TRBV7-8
CASSYDTTGELFF
TGTGCCAGCAGCTACGACACCACCGGGGAGCTGTTTTTT
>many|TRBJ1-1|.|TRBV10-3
CAISKERVNTEAFF
TGTGCCATCAGTAAAGAAAGAGTGAACACTGAAGCTTTCTTT
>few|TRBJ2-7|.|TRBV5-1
CASSLDPQAAYEQYF
TGCGCCAGCAGCTTGGATCCCCAGGCCGCCTACGAGCAGTACTTC
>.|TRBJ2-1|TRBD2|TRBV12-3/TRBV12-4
CASSFWTSGIDNEQFF
TGTGCCAGCAGTTTTTGGACTAGCGGGATTGACAATGAGCAGTTCTTC
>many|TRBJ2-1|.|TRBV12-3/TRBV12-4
CAITPPGKGNEQFF
TGTGCCATCACTCCTCCGGGAAAAGGCAATGAGCAGTTCTTC
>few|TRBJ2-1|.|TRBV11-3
CASSHHEVSDEQFF
TGTGCCAGCAGCCATCACGAGGTCAGCGATGAGCAGTTCTTC
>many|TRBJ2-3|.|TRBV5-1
CASSSQASGTDTQYF
TGCGCCAGCAGCTCGCAAGCCTCTGGCACAGATACGCAGTATTTT
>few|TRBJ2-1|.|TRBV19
CASESGAATRYNEQFF
TGTGCCAGTGAATCCGGGGCTGCGACCCGCTACAATGAGCAGTTCTTC
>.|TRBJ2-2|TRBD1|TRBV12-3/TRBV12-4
CASSPWPRDRGSGELFF
TGTGCCAGCAGTCCGTGGCCCCGGGACAGGGGGTCCGGGGAGCTGTTTTTT
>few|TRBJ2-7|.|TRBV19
CASSISWESSYEQYF
TGTGCCAGTAGTATAAGTTGGGAAAGCTCCTACGAGCAGTACTTC
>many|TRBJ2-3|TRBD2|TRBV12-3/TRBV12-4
CASSFFPSGRRDRTDTQYF
TGTGCCAGCAGTTTTTTTCCTAGCGGGAGACGGGATCGCACAGATACGCAGTATTTT
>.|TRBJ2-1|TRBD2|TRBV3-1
CASSQDIGAGGYNEQFF
TGTGCCAGCAGCCAAGATATCGGGGCGGGAGGGTACAATGAGCAGTTCTTC
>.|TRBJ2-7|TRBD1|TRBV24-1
CATSDFPRTGEPYEQYF
TGTGCCACCAGTGATTTCCCGCGGACAGGGGAGCCCTACGAGCAGTACTTC
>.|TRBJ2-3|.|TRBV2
CASSGLVPDTQYF
TGTGCCAGCAGTGGACTAGTCCCAGATACGCAGTATTTT
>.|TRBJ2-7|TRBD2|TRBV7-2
CASSLSASGRHEQYF
TGTGCCAGCAGCTTAAGCGCTAGCGGGAGGCACGAGCAGTACTTC
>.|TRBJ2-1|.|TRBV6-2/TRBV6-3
CASSNRDLQFF
TGTGCCAGCAGCAACCGGGACCTGCAGTTCTTC
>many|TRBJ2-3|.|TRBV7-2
CASSLGGYPTDTQYF
TGTGCCAGCAGCTTGGGGGGTTACCCCACAGATACGCAGTATTTT
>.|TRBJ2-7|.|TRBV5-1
CASSLAAGPEQYF
TGCGCCAGCAGCTTGGCGGCGGGACCCGAGCAGTACTTC
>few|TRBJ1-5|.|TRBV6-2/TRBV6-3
CASSWRGRDQPQHF
TGTGCCAGCAGCTGGCGGGGCAGGGACCAGCCCCAGCATTTT
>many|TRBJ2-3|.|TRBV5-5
CASSLASYYTDTQYF
TGTGCCAGCAGCTTGGCCTCATATTACACAGATACGCAGTATTTT
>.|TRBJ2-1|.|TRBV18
CASSPIQGNEQFF
TGTGCCAGCTCACCAATTCAGGGGAATGAGCAGTTCTTC
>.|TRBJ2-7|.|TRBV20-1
CSADHREQYF
TGCAGTGCTGACCATAGGGAGCAGTACTTC
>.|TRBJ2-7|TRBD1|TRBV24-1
CATRDRGRLYEQYF
TGTGCCACCCGGGACAGGGGGCGTCTCTACGAGCAGTACTTC
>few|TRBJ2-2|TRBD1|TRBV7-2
CASSSRGLRTGELFF
TGTGCCAGCAGCTCGAGGGGGCTAAGGACCGGGGAGCTGTTTTTT
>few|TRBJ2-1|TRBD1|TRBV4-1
CASSQGRGQGYNEQFF
TGCGCCAGCAGCCAAGGAAGGGGACAGGGCTACAATGAGCAGTTCTTC
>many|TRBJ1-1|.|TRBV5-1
CASSLFGNTEAFF
TGCGCCAGCAGCTTGTTTGGGAACACTGAAGCTTTCTTT
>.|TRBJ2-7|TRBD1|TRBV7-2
CASSIGGTGGYEQYF
TGTGCCAGCTCGATCGGGGGGACAGGGGGCTACGAGCAGTACTTC
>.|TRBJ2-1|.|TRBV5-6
CASSWTGTASYNEQFF
TGTGCCAGCAGCTGGACCGGGACGGCCTCCTACAATGAGCAGTTCTTC
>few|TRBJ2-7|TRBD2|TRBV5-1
CASSIAGEGYEQYF
TGCGCCAGCTCCATAGCGGGAGAGGGCTACGAGCAGTACTTC
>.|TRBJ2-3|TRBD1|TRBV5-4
CAGGQGATDTQYF
TGTGCAGGAGGACAGGGGGCCACAGATACGCAGTATTTT
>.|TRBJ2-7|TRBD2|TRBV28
CASSPSGTVSSYEQYF
TGTGCCAGCAGTCCAAGCGGGACGGTGAGCTCCTACGAGCAGTACTTC
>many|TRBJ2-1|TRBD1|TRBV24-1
CATAKGTGNYNEQFF
TGTGCCACCGCGAAAGGGACAGGAAATTACAATGAGCAGTTCTTC
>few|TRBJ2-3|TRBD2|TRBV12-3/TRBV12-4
CASSHRGGAGTDTQYF
TGTGCCAGCAGCCACCGCGGGGGGGCGGGCACAGATACGCAGTATTTT
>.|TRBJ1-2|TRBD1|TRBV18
CASSSGQGWYGYTF
TGTGCCAGCTCATCCGGACAGGGCTGGTATGGCTACACCTTC
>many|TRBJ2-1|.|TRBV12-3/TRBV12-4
CASSLMVTGTYNEQFF
TGTGCCAGCAGTTTAATGGTGACAGGGACTTACAATGAGCAGTTCTTC
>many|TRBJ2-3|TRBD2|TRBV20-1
CSAGTSGRTDTQYF
TGCAGTGCTGGGACTAGCGGGCGCACAGATACGCAGTATTTT
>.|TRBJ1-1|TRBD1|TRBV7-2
CASSFRGGEKAFF
TGTGCCAGCAGCTTCAGGGGGGGGGAAAAAGCTTTCTTT
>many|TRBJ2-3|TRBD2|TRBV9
CASSPSGRPDTQYF
TGTGCCAGCAGCCCAAGCGGGAGGCCAGATACGCAGTATTTT
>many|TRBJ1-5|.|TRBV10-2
CASNKGGYQPQHF
TGCGCCAGCAATAAGGGGGGTTATCAGCCCCAGCATTTT
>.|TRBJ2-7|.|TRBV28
CASSLPGTNSYEQYF
TGTGCCAGCAGTTTACCCGGGACAAATTCGTACGAGCAGTACTTC